A single sample gave rise to the 13 T cell receptor beta chains below, sequenced in a study of control samples from healthy donors and cancer patients. Sequencing was performed with immunoSEQ multiplex PCR; in TCRdb, only in-frame clones are kept and a portion is missing. The sample carries roughly 14,000 clones, approximately 77% recorded once. Sequencing input: formalin-fixed, paraffin-embedded tissue. These receptors were taken from a female donor with lung cancer.

The rearrangement links TRBV12-5 to TRBJ1-4; the D is unclear. The germline V and J ends were trimmed by 11 bases and 8 bases, with 15 bases remaining between them. This CDR3 has 12 residues. CDR1 is LGHNT, CDR2 FRNRAP, per germline. The CDR3 nucleotides are TGTGCTTCTTCACGGGATATAGAAAAACTGTTTTTT. Translated, it gives CASSRDIEKLFF.

A remark on this clone: Since a much larger clone is just one base distant, this may be a read error. Distinct nucleotide sequences in the sample also encode this CDR3. This chain connects TRBV5-1 to TRBJ2-7; TRBD1 agrees at 8 bases. Germline V gives CDR1 SGHRS, CDR2 YFSETQ. CDR3 length: 15 amino acids. CDR3 bases: TGCGCCAGCAGCCAAACAGGACAGGGTAGGGACGAGCAATACTTC. Translated: CASSQTGQGRDEQYF. Using reference TRBV5-1 and TRBJ2-7 for the parts outside the CDR3, the full variable domain is KAGVTQTPRYLIKTRGQQVTLSCSPISGHRSVSWYQQTPGQGLQFLFEYFSETQRNKGNFPGRFSGRQFSNSRSEMNVSTLELGDSALYLCASSQTGQGRDEQYFGPGTRLTVT.

This chain links TRBV5-6 with TRBJ2-5, with 7 bases lining up with TRBD1. The length of the CDR3 is 14 residues. Losses at the gene ends were 2 bases for V and 2 bases for J; bases not matched to a gene: 3. Looked up from germline, CDR1 is SGHDT and CDR2 is YYEEEE. This chain's CDR3 is CASSFGTDQETQYF. CDR3 DNA: TGTGCCAGCAGCTTCGGGACAGATCAAGAGACCCAGTACTTC.

This rearrangement joins TRBV7-2 to TRBJ2-7, with 8 bases aligning to TRBD2. Per the germline V gene, CDR1 is SGHTA and CDR2 is FQGNSA. V was clipped by 6 bases and J by 0 bases; unmatched bases: 7. The CDR3 is made up of 15 amino acids. CDR3 nucleotide sequence: TGTGCCAGCAGTTACACTAGCGGCCTCTCCTACGAGCAGTACTTC. Encoded protein: CASSYTSGLSYEQYF.

The rearrangement joins TRBV18 to TRBJ1-5; no clear D gene. This CDR3 region has 13 residues. Germline CDR1 reads KGHSH; CDR2 reads LQKENI. Trimming removed 2 bases at V and 4 bases at J, with 6 bases between. CDR3 DNA: TGTGCCAGCTCACCATCGTCGAATCAGCCCCAGCATTTT. Protein: CASSPSSNQPQHF.

This clone was observed a few times. The genes are TRBV6-5 and TRBJ1-1; D gene uncertain. There are 13 residues in the CDR3. V lost 0 bases and J lost 3, with 5 bases in between. Germline CDR1 reads MNHEY; CDR2 reads SVGAGI. The CDR3 DNA reads as TGTGCCAGCAGTTACTCCCAGGACACTGAAGCTTTCTTT. Protein product: CASSYSQDTEAFF.

The V call is TRBV12-5, the J call TRBJ1-1, with D possibly being TRBD1 (5 bases). Per germline, CDR1 LGHNT and CDR2 FRNRAP. V lost 7 bases to trimming and J lost 8 bases, with 8 bases between them. The CDR3 consists of 10 residues. The CDR3 is CASARAEAFF. CDR3 bases: TGTGCTAGTGCCAGGGCGGAAGCTTTCTTT.

The chain combines TRBV7-9 with TRBJ2-5; D perhaps matches TRBD1 (6 bases). Germline CDR1 SEHNR, CDR2 FQNEAQ (reference sequence). The CDR3 loop spans 15 amino acids. Trimming took 6 bases from V and 2 from J, leaving 16 bases between them. The CDR3 reads CASSSPGHSQETQYF. The CDR3 nucleotides read TGTGCCAGCAGTTCTCCGGGACATAGTCAAGAGACCCAGTACTTC.

The gene calls are TRBV6-2 or TRBV6-3 and TRBJ2-1; 7 nucleotides match TRBD2. This CDR3 region has 16 residues. Germline V gene lookup returns CDR1 MNHEY and CDR2 SVGEGT. V lost 5 bases and J lost 1; bases outside the gene matches: 8. CDR3 region: CASSGGVADSYNEQFF. CDR3 coding DNA: TGTGCCAGCAGTGGGGGGGTAGCGGATTCCTACAATGAGCAGTTCTTC.

V and J are TRBV7-2 and TRBJ2-5; D might be TRBD1 (6 bases). V was pared by 5 bases and J by 4 bases, with 14 bases between. The CDR3 runs 14 residues. Germline CDR1 and CDR2: SGHTA and FQGNSA. For the CDR3, the DNA is TGTGCCAGCAGCCCCGTGGGACATAGAGAGACCCAGTACTTC. Its protein is CASSPVGHRETQYF. Drawing the rest from reference TRBV7-2 and TRBJ2-5, the complete variable domain is GAGVSQSPSNKVTEKGKDVELRCDPISGHTALYWYRQSLGQGLEFLIYFQGNSAPDKSGLPSDRFSAERTGGSVSTLTIQRTQQEDSAVYLCASSPVGHRETQYFGPGTRLLVL.

V usage is TRBV7-2 and J usage is TRBJ2-7, with D unresolved. Germline assignment: CDR1 SGHTA and CDR2 FQGNSA. The CDR3 covers 12 residues. Trimming pared 4 bases from V and 0 bases from J, leaving 4 bases between. The CDR3 here is CASSSPSYEQYF. In DNA, the CDR3 is TGTGCCAGCAGCTCGCCCTCCTACGAGCAGTACTTC.

The chain combines TRBV12-5 with TRBJ2-6; TRBD1 aligns across 8 bases. The germline gives CDR1 LGHNT, CDR2 FRNRAP. V was clipped by 6 bases and J by 9 bases; unmatched bases: 4. CDR3 length: 13 amino acids. Here the CDR3 reads CASGGQGDNVLTF. CDR3 coding DNA: TGTGCTAGTGGCGGACAGGGAGACAACGTCCTGACTTTC.

On this clone itself: A junction boundary mismatches the germline segment, possibly from a read error. The chain combines TRBV7-2 with TRBJ2-7; 10 bases align to TRBD2. The CDR3 is 17 amino acids. In germline, CDR1 is SGHTA, CDR2 FQGNSA. The CDR3 loop is CASSLALAGVPSHEQYF. The CDR3 bases are TGTGCCAGCAGCTTAGCCCTAGCGGGAGTCCCCTCCCACGAGCAGTACTTC.